Each of the 28 T cell receptor beta chains below was sequenced from the same sample in a study of cytomegalovirus exposure and HLA in healthy donors. Repertoires were generated with immunoSEQ multiplex PCR, while TCRdb's copy carries only in-frame clones and drops some. The sample shows roughly 230,000 clones, roughly 88% of them seen only once. Sequencing was carried out using PBMCs. These TCRs come from a woman between 25 and 40 years old in good health and CMV-seronegative.

The genes are TRBV28 and TRBJ2-3; 11 bases align to TRBD1. The CDR3 has 16 amino acids. Trimming at V came to 8 bases and at J to 5 bases, leaving 12 bases not matched to a gene. Per germline, CDR1 MDHEN and CDR2 SYDVKM. This chain's CDR3 is CASVPPDRGRRDTQYF. In DNA, the CDR3 is TGTGCCAGCGTCCCCCCGGACAGGGGGCGCAGAGATACGCAGTATTTT.

The chain combines TRBV6-5 with TRBJ1-4, with 8 bases identical to TRBD1. CDR3 size: 15 residues. CDR1 is MNHEY, CDR2 SVGAGI, per germline. With 5 bases clipped from V and 5 bases from J, the junction kept 7 bases outside the gene matches. The CDR3 DNA is TGTGCCAGCAGTCACCGGACAGGGAAAAATGAAAAACTGTTTTTT. Its translation: CASSHRTGKNEKLFF.

V and J are TRBV19 and TRBJ2-5; 10 bases map to TRBD1. With 6 bases clipped from V and 5 bases from J, the junction kept 6 bases outside the gene matches. CDR1 LNHDA and CDR2 SQIVND come from the germline V gene (reference sequence). The CDR3 is 14 residues long. CDR3 DNA: TGTGCCAGTAGAGACAGGGGGCTACGGGAGACCCAGTACTTC. Translation: CASRDRGLRETQYF.

This clone was counted a single time. This chain joins TRBV4-3 and TRBJ2-7; possible D gene TRBD1, 6 bases. Germline lookup yields CDR1 LGHNA and CDR2 YSLEER. The CDR3 is 15 amino acids. Trimming shortened V by 1 base and J by 2 bases, and 12 bases separated the two germline ends. CDR3 coding DNA: TGCGCCAGCAGCCAAGGGACAGAGTACCCCTACGAGCAGTACTTC. Translation gives CASSQGTEYPYEQYF.

The V gene is TRBV25-1, the J gene TRBJ2-7, with 8 bases lining up with TRBD2. V was clipped by 4 bases and J by 5 bases; unmatched bases: 10. The CDR3 totals 15 residues. Germline loops: CDR1 MGHDK, CDR2 SYGVNS. The CDR3 loop reads CASSGGRSGNNEQYF. The CDR3 DNA is TGTGCCAGCAGTGGGGGTCGTAGCGGGAATAACGAGCAGTACTTC.

The CDR3 loop reads CACDSYTGELFF. CDR3 nucleotide sequence: TGTGCCTGTGACAGTTATACCGGGGAGCTGTTTTTT. The gene calls are TRBV30 and TRBJ2-2, with D tentatively TRBD1 (5 bases). The V gene's germline CDR1 is GTSNPN and CDR2 SVGIG (reference sequence). The length of the CDR3 is 12 residues. V was cut by 6 bases and J by 5 bases, with 10 bases left in between.

The chain employs TRBV30 and TRBJ2-2; TRBD2 is a possible D gene (6 bases). The germline CDR1 and CDR2 sequences are GTSNPN and SVGIG (reference sequence). Between the trimmed V and J ends, which lost 3 bases and 5 bases, there was a span of 16 bases. The CDR3 spans 15 residues. The CDR3 DNA is TGTGCCTGGAGACGTAGCCGGGCGGGGACCGGGGAGCTGTTTTTT. Encoded protein: CAWRRSRAGTGELFF. Full variable domain (outside the CDR3, taken from reference TRBV30 and TRBJ2-2): SQTIHQWPATLVQPVGSPLSLECTVEGTSNPNLYWYRQAAGRGLQLLFYSVGIGQISSEVPQNLSASRPQDRQFILSSKKLLLSDSGFYLCAWRRSRAGTGELFFGEGSRLTVL.

The gene calls are TRBV9 and TRBJ2-2; TRBD2 agrees at 7 bases. After removal of 2 bases from V and 1 base from J, the junction contained 5 bases not matched to a gene. The CDR3 sequence is 16 residues long. Germline CDR1 SGDLS, CDR2 YYNGEE. The CDR3 spells CASSVTSGVNTGELFF. The CDR3 DNA follows: TGTGCCAGCAGCGTTACCAGCGGGGTGAACACCGGGGAGCTGTTTTTT. The variable domain in full, with the rest retrieved from reference TRBV9 and TRBJ2-2, is DSGVTQTPKHLITATGQRVTLRCSPRSGDLSVYWYQQSLDQGLQFLIQYYNGEERAKGNILERFSAQQFPDLHSELNLSSLELGDSALYFCASSVTSGVNTGELFFGEGSRLTVL.

The gene calls are TRBV28 and TRBJ2-5, with no clear D. CDR3 length equals 13 residues. Germline V gene lookup returns CDR1 MDHEN and CDR2 SYDVKM. The V and J ends lost 5 bases and 7 bases respectively, with 14 bases between them. Here the CDR3 reads CASSPSPVSTQYF. DNA for the CDR3: TGTGCCAGCAGTCCCTCCCCCGTGTCGACCCAGTACTTC.

The V call is TRBV7-9, the J call TRBJ2-5; D gene ambiguous. The germline gives CDR1 SEHNR, CDR2 FQNEAQ (reference sequence). Trimming removed 3 bases from V and 4 bases from J, with 6 bases in between. The CDR3 is 12 amino acids. Here the CDR3 reads CASSLSGETQYF. In nucleotides, the CDR3 is TGTGCCAGCAGCTTGTCGGGAGAGACCCAGTACTTC. Filled out from reference TRBV7-9 and TRBJ2-5, the complete variable domain reads DTGVSQNPRHKITKRGQNVTFRCDPISEHNRLYWYRQTLGQGPEFLTYFQNEAQLEKSRLLSDRFSAERPKGSFSTLEIQRTEQGDSAMYLCASSLSGETQYFGPGTRLLVL.

The chain is built from TRBV27 and TRBJ2-5, with 11 positions matching TRBD2. The J segment lost 5 bases and the V segment lost 2 bases, leaving 13 bases of the junction unmatched. Germline V gives CDR1 MNHEY, CDR2 SMNVEV (reference sequence). The CDR3 has 18 amino acids. CDR3: CASSLRSGLAGGRETQYF. Here the CDR3 DNA reads TGTGCCAGCAGTTTACGATCCGGGTTAGCGGGAGGGCGGGAGACCCAGTACTTC.

J is TRBJ1-5 and V is TRBV27; 11 bases line up with TRBD1. The CDR3 sequence is 16 residues long. Trimming cost V 5 bases and J 4 bases; bases outside gene matches: 7. Germline CDR1 reads MNHEY; CDR2 reads SMNVEV (reference sequence). The CDR3 loop is CASSNWGQGGNQPQHF. CDR3 sequence (DNA): TGTGCCAGCAGTAATTGGGGACAGGGGGGGAATCAGCCCCAGCATTTT.

This clone was seen a single time. The chain recombines TRBV7-2 with TRBJ1-2, with TRBD1 identical over 10 bases. Germline CDR1 reads SGHTA; CDR2 reads FQGNSA. V lost 4 bases, J lost 7 bases, and 9 bases stayed unmatched. This CDR3 has 15 amino acids. The CDR3 loop reads CASSSGTGERGGYTF. CDR3 coding DNA: TGTGCCAGCAGCTCCGGGACAGGGGAACGAGGTGGCTACACCTTC.

The chain joins TRBV27 to TRBJ2-1, with TRBD2 matching over 9 bases. Germline-derived CDR1 and CDR2 are MNHEY and SMNVEV (reference sequence). The length of the CDR3 is 12 residues. V lost 9 bases and J lost 10; bases outside the gene matches: 7. The DNA for the CDR3 is TGTGCCAGTCGGTGGCTAGCGGGAGAGCAGTTCTTC. As protein: CASRWLAGEQFF.

The chain has TRBV9 and TRBJ2-5; D not resolved. The CDR3 loop spans 14 amino acids. Germline V gives CDR1 SGDLS, CDR2 YYNGEE. V was trimmed by 0 bases and J by 1 base, leaving 7 bases between them. CDR3 loop: CASSVEIGQETQYF. The CDR3 bases are TGTGCCAGCAGCGTAGAAATCGGCCAAGAGACCCAGTACTTC.

J is TRBJ2-7 and V is TRBV27; the match to TRBD2 covers 9 bases. Trimming removed 8 bases from V and 3 bases from J; junction bases left unmatched: 5. Germline V lookup: CDR1 MNHEY, CDR2 SMNVEV (reference sequence). The CDR3 runs to 13 residues. CDR3 amino acids: CASGSGRDYEQYF. DNA for the CDR3: TGTGCCAGCGGTAGCGGGAGAGACTACGAGCAGTACTTC.

The table lists this clone with a count of one. V usage is TRBV5-4 and J usage is TRBJ2-5; no firm D call. Germline-derived CDR1 and CDR2 are SGHNT and YYREEE (reference sequence). The CDR3 consists of 12 residues. V was pared by 7 bases and J by 5 bases, with 12 bases between. CDR3 DNA sequence: TGTGCCAGCGCATGGGAAGACGAGACCCAGTACTTC. Translating it yields CASAWEDETQYF.

CDR3 residues: CSVPGTGGLAGELFF. CDR3 DNA: TGCAGCGTTCCCGGGACAGGGGGCTTGGCCGGGGAGCTGTTTTTT. V usage is TRBV29-1 and J usage is TRBJ2-2; 12 bases agree with TRBD1. CDR1 and CDR2 (germline): SQVTM, ANQGSEA. The J segment lost 6 bases and the V segment lost 5 bases, leaving 7 bases of the junction unmatched. The CDR3 contains 15 residues.

The V call is TRBV7-9, the J call TRBJ2-7, with a weak D call TRBD1 (5 bases). Germline-derived CDR1 and CDR2 are SEHNR and FQNEAQ (reference sequence). Trimming removed 2 bases from V and 1 base from J, with 12 bases in between. The CDR3 totals 15 residues. CDR3 DNA sequence: TGTGCCAGCAGCTTATTACAGGCGACGTCCTACGAGCAGTACTTC. Its protein is CASSLLQATSYEQYF.

The table lists this clone with a few counts. The chain is built from TRBV2 and TRBJ1-3, with D uncertain. Germline CDR1 is SNHLY and CDR2 is FYNNEI. Trimming took off 4 bases at V and 4 bases at J, with 5 bases between the two ends. This CDR3 has 12 amino acids. The CDR3, as DNA: TGTGCCAGCAGTGTATCAGGAAACACCATATATTTT. Translated, it gives CASSVSGNTIYF.

V is TRBV6-1 and J is TRBJ1-5, with D perhaps TRBD1 (5 bases). Germline CDR1 and CDR2: MNHNS and SASEGT. V was clipped by 5 bases and J by 3 bases, with 11 bases between them. This CDR3 contains 14 residues. The CDR3 bases are TGTGCCAGCAGTCGTCAGGGAATCAATCAGCCCCAGCATTTT. Translation gives CASSRQGINQPQHF.

This chain joins TRBV29-1 and TRBJ2-2; 10 bases match TRBD2. This CDR3 spans 15 amino acids. CDR1 and CDR2 from the germline V gene are SQVTM and ANQGSEA. V gave up 7 bases and J gave up 6 bases; unmatched junction bases: 11. The CDR3 DNA reads TGCAGCGGAAAGATAGCGGGAGGTTCCGCCGGGGAGCTGTTTTTT. It specifies CSGKIAGGSAGELFF.

The V gene is TRBV19, the J gene TRBJ2-7, with TRBD2 identical over 8 bases. After removal of 5 bases from V and 3 bases from J, the junction contained 6 bases not matched to a gene. Germline CDR1 is LNHDA and CDR2 is SQIVND (reference sequence). CDR3 length: 14 amino acids. CDR3 sequence (DNA): TGTGCCAGTAGTTACGGCGGGAGGAACTACGAGCAGTACTTC. Amino acid sequence: CASSYGGRNYEQYF.

The chain is built from TRBV9 and TRBJ2-5; D is perhaps TRBD2 (6 bases). The CDR3 contains 14 residues. CDR1 and CDR2 from the germline V gene are SGDLS and YYNGEE. Trimming removed 0 bases from V and 2 bases from J, with 8 bases in between. The CDR3 bases are TGTGCCAGCAGCGTAGCGGGAGCGCAAGAGACCCAGTACTTC. Translation: CASSVAGAQETQYF.

The J gene is TRBJ2-3, the V gene TRBV5-1; tentatively, D is TRBD2 (5 bases). CDR1 and CDR2 from the germline V gene are SGHRS and YFSETQ. The CDR3 has 15 residues. The V end lost 2 bases, the J end lost 2 bases, and 12 bases lay between the germline ends. The CDR3 sequence is CASSLVARYTDTQYF. The CDR3 bases are TGCGCCAGCAGCTTAGTAGCGAGATACACAGATACGCAGTATTTT.

The chain links TRBV7-6 to TRBJ2-5; no clear D gene. Germline V gene sequence: CDR1 SGHVS, CDR2 FNYEAQ. V was cut by 5 bases and J by 2 bases, with 6 bases left in between. The CDR3 sequence is 12 residues long. This CDR3 reads CASSRPQETQYF. CDR3 in DNA: TGTGCCAGCAGCCGACCTCAAGAGACCCAGTACTTC. The full variable domain, rest sourced from reference TRBV7-6 and TRBJ2-5, is GAGVSQSPRYKVTKRGQDVALRCDPISGHVSLYWYRQALGQGPEFLTYFNYEAQQDKSGLPNDRFSAERPEGSISTLTIQRTEQRDSAMYRCASSRPQETQYFGPGTRLLVL.

V and J are TRBV30 and TRBJ1-1; no clear D gene. Germline V CDR1 and CDR2: GTSNPN, SVGIG (reference sequence). V lost 0 bases to trimming and J lost 0 bases, with 5 bases between them. This CDR3 has 13 amino acids. The CDR3 spells CAWSVALNTEAFF. Written as DNA, the CDR3 is TGTGCCTGGAGTGTGGCCCTGAACACTGAAGCTTTCTTT.

The chain uses TRBV2 and TRBJ2-1, with TRBD2 identical over 10 bases. The CDR3 runs to 15 residues. After removal of 6 bases from V and 2 bases from J, the junction contained 4 bases not matched to a gene. CDR1 and CDR2 from the germline V gene are SNHLY and FYNNEI. The CDR3 is CASSRSGRAYNEQFF. The CDR3 DNA follows: TGTGCCAGCAGCCGCAGCGGGAGGGCCTACAATGAGCAGTTCTTC. Drawing the rest from reference TRBV2 and TRBJ2-1, the complete variable domain is EPEVTQTPSHQVTQMGQEVILRCVPISNHLYFYWYRQILGQKVEFLVSFYNNEISEKSEIFDDQFSVERPDGSNFTLKIRSTKLEDSAMYFCASSRSGRAYNEQFFGPGTRLTVL.